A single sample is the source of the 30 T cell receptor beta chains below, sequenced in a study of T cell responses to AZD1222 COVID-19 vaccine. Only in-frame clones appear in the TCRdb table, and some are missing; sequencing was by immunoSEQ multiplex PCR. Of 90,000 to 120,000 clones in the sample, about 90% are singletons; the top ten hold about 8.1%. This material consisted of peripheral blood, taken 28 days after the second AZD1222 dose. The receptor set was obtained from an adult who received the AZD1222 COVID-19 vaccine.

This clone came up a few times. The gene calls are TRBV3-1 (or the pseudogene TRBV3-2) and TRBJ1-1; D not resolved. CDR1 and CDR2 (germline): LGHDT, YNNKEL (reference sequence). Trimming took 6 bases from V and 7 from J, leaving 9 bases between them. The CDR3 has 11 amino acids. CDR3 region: CASSRAGEAFF. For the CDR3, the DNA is TGTGCCAGCAGTCGGGCAGGTGAAGCTTTCTTT.

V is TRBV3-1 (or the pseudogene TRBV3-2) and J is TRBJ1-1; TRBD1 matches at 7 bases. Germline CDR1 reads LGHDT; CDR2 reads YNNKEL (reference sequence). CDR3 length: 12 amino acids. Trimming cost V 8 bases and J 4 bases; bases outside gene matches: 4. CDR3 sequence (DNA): TGTGCCAGCTCAGGGGGTGTCACTGAAGCTTTCTTT. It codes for CASSGGVTEAFF.

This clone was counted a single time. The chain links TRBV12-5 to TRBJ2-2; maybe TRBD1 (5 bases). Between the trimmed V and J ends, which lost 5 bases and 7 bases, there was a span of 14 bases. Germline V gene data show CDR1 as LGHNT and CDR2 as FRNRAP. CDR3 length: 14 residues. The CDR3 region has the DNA TGTGCTAGTGGTACGGACACGGTTTACGGGGAGCTGTTTTTT. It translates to CASGTDTVYGELFF.

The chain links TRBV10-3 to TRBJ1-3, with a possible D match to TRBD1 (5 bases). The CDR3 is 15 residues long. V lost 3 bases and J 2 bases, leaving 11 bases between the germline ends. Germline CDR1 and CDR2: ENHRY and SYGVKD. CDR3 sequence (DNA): TGTGCCATCAGTGACGGGGCTAAAACTGGAAACACCATATATTTT. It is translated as CAISDGAKTGNTIYF.

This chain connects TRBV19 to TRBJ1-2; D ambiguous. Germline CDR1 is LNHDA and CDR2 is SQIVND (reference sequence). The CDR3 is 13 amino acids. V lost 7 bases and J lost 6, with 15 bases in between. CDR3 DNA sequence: TGTGCCAGTAAGGCCCATGAAACCCATGGCTACACCTTC. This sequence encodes CASKAHETHGYTF.

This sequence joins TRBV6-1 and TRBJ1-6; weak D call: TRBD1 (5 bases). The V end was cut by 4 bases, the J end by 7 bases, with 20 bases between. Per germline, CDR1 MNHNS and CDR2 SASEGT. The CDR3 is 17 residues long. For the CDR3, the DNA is TGTGCCAGCAGTGTTCTCGTAACGCAGGGCGGAAATTCACCCCTCCACTTT. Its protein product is CASSVLVTQGGNSPLHF.

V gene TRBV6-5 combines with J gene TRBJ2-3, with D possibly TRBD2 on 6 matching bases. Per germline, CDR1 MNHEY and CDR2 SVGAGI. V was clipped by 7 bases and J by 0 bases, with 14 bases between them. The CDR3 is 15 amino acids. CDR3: CASTGWRDSTDTQYF. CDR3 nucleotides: TGTGCCAGCACGGGTTGGCGGGATAGCACAGATACGCAGTATTTT.

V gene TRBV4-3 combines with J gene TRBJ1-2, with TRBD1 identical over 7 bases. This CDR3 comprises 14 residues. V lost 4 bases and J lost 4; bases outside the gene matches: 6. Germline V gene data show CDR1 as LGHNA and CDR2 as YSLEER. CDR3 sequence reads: CASSRGTAPYGYTF. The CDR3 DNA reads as TGCGCCAGCAGCCGAGGGACAGCCCCCTATGGCTACACCTTC.

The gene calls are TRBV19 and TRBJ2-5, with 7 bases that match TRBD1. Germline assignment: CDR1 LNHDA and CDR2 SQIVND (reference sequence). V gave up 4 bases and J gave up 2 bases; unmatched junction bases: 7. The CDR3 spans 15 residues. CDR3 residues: CASSTAGGWQETQYF. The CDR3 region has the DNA TGTGCCAGTAGTACCGCAGGGGGATGGCAAGAGACCCAGTACTTC.

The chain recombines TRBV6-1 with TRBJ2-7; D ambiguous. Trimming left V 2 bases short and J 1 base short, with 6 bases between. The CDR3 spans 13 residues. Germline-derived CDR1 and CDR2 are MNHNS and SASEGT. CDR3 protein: CASSENFSYEQYF. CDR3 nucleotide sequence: TGTGCCAGCAGTGAAAACTTTTCCTACGAGCAGTACTTC.

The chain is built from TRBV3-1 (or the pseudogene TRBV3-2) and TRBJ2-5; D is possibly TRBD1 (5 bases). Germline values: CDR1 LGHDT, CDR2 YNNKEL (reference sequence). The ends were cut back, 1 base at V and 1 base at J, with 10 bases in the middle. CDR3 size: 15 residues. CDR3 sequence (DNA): TGTGCCAGCAGCCAAGCCCCGACAGTCCAAGAGACCCAGTACTTC. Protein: CASSQAPTVQETQYF.

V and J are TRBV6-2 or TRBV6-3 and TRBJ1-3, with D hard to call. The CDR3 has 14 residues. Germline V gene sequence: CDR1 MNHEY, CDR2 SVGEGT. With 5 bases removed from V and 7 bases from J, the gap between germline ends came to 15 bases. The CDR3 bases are TGTGCCAGCAGTAATCCCGACCGTCGCAACACCATATATTTT. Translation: CASSNPDRRNTIYF.

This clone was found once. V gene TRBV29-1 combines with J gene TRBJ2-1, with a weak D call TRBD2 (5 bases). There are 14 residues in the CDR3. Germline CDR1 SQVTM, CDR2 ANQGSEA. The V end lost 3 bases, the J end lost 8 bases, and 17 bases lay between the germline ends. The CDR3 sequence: CSVDPGYPIHEQFF. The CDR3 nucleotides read TGCAGCGTTGATCCGGGGTATCCTATCCATGAGCAGTTCTTC.

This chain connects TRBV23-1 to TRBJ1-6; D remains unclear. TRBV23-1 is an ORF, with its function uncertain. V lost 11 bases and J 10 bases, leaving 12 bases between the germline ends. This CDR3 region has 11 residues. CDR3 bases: TGCGCCGCGTCGGTAATGTCACCCCTCCACTTT. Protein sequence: CAASVMSPLHF.

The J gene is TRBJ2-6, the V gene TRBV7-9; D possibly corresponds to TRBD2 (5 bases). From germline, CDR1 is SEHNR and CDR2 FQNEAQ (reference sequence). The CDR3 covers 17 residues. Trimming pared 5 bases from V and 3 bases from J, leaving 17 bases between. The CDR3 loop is CASSPVEGRDGANVLTF. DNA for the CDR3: TGTGCCAGCAGCCCGGTCGAGGGAAGGGATGGGGCCAACGTCCTGACTTTC.

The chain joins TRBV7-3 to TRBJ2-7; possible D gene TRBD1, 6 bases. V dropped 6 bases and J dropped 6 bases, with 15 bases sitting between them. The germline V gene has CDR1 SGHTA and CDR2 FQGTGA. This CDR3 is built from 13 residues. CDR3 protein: CASSRDTLGEQYF. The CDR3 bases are TGTGCCAGCAGTCGGGACACCCTTGGCGAGCAGTACTTC.

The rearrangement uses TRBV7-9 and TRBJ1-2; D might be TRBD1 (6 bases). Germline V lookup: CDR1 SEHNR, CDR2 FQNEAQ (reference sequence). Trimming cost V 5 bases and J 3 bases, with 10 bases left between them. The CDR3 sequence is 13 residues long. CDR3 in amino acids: CASSRTDYYGYTF. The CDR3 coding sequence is TGTGCCAGCAGCCGGACAGATTACTATGGCTACACCTTC.

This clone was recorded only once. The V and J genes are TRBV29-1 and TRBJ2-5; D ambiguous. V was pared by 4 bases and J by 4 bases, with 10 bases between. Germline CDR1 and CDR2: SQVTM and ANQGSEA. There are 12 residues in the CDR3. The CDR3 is CSVGAKGETQYF. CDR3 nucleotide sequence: TGCAGCGTTGGCGCGAAGGGAGAGACCCAGTACTTC.

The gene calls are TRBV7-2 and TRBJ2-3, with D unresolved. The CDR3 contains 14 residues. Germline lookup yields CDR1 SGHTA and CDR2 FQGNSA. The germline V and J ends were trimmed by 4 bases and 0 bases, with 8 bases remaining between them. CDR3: CASSSRASTDTQYF. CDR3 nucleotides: TGTGCCAGCAGCTCCCGGGCCAGCACAGATACGCAGTATTTT.

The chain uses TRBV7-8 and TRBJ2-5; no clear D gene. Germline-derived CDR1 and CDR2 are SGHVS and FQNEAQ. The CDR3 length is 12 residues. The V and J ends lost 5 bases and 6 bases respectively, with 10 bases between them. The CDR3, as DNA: TGTGCCAGCAGCCCGAGTGGGAAGACCCAGTACTTC. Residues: CASSPSGKTQYF.

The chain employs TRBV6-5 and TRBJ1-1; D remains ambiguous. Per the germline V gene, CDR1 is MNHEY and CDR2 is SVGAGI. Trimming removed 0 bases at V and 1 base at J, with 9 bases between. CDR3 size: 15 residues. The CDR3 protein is CASSYSRERNTEAFF. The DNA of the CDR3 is TGTGCCAGCAGTTACTCAAGGGAGAGGAACACTGAAGCTTTCTTT.

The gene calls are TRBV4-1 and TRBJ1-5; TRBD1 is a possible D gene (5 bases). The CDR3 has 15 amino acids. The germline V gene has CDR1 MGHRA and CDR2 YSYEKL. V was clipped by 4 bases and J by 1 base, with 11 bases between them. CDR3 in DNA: TGCGCCAGCAGCCGAGACAGCGGGAGCAATCAGCCCCAGCATTTT. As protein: CASSRDSGSNQPQHF.

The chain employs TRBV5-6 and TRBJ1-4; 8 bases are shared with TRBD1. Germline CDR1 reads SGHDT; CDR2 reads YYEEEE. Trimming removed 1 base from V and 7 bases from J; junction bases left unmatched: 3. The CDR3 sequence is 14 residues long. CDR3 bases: TGTGCCAGCAGCTTGTGGACAGGGTCTGAAAAACTGTTTTTT. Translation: CASSLWTGSEKLFF.

The CDR3 sequence: CASSHGGNRGTDTQYF. The CDR3, as DNA: TGTGCCAGCAGCCACGGTGGGAACAGGGGCACAGATACGCAGTATTTT. This sequence joins TRBV6-2 or TRBV6-3 and TRBJ2-3; TRBD1 might be the D (6 bases). Germline assignment: CDR1 MNHEY and CDR2 SVGEGT. This CDR3 region has 16 residues. Trimming took 6 bases from V and 1 from J, leaving 17 bases between them.

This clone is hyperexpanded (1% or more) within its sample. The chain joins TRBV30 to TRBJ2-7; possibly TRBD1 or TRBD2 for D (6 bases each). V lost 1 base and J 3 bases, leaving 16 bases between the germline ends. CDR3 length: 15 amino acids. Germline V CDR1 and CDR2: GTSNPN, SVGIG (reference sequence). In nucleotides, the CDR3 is TGTGCCTGGAGTGCCGGAGGGGGTACCTTCTACGAGCAGTACTTC. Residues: CAWSAGGGTFYEQYF.

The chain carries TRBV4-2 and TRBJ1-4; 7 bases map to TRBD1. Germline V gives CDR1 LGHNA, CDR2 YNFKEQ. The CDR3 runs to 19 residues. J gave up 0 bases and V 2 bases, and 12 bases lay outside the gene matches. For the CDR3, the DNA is TGTGCCAGCAGCCAATCTTTAGGGGGCTACGAATCAACTAATGAAAAACTGTTTTTT. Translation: CASSQSLGGYESTNEKLFF.

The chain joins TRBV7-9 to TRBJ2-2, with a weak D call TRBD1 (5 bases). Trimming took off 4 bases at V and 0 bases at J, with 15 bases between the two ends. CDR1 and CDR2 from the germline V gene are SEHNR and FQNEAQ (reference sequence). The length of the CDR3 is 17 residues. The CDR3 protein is CASSYLGQGSNTGELFF. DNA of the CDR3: TGTGCCAGCAGCTACCTTGGGCAGGGATCGAACACCGGGGAGCTGTTTTTT.

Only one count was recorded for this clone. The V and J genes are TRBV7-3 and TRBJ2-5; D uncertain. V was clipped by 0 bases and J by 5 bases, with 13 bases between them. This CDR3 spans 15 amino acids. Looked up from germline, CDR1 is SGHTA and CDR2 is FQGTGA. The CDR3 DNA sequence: TGTGCCAGCAGCTTAACGAGAGGAGCGAGGGAGACCCAGTACTTC. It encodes CASSLTRGARETQYF.

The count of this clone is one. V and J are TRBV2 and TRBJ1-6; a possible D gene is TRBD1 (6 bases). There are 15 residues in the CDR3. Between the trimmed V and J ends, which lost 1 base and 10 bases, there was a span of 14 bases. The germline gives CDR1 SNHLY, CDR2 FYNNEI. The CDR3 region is CASSEEMAGVSPLHF. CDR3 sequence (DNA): TGTGCCAGCAGTGAAGAGATGGCAGGGGTCTCACCCCTCCACTTT.

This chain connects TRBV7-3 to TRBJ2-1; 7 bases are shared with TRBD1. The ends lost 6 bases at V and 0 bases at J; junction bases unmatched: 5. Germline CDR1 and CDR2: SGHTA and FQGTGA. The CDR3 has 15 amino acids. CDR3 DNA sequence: TGTGCCAGCAGGGACAGGTCGAGCTCCTACAATGAGCAGTTCTTC. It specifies CASRDRSSSYNEQFF.